This passage covers 8 T cell receptor beta chains from one sample sequenced in a study of STAT5B mutations in CD4+ large granular lymphocyte leukemia. Libraries were prepared by immunoSEQ multiplex PCR; TCRdb keeps only in-frame clonotypes and omits some of them. The sample includes tens of thousands of clones, roughly three quarters of them seen just once. Sample: CD4+ T cells from blood buffy coats. These TCRs come from a human donor in good health.

The gene calls are TRBV5-1 and TRBJ2-3; no reliable D call. V was clipped by 0 bases and J by 6 bases, with 11 bases between them. The CDR3 spans 14 residues. Germline V gene data show CDR1 as SGHRS and CDR2 as YFSETQ. CDR3 sequence reads: CASSLASFADTQYF. The CDR3 bases are TGCGCCAGCAGCTTGGCCAGCTTCGCGGATACGCAGTATTTT.

The V call is TRBV7-9, the J call TRBJ2-5; 13 positions match TRBD2. The V and J ends lost 5 bases and 0 bases, in that order; junction bases with no gene match: 6. The CDR3 is 17 amino acids. The germline gives CDR1 SEHNR, CDR2 FQNEAQ (reference sequence). The CDR3: CASSQTSGGTNQETQYF. DNA of the CDR3: TGTGCCAGCAGCCAGACTAGCGGGGGGACCAACCAAGAGACCCAGTACTTC.

This clone was counted a few times. The rearrangement uses TRBV4-2 and TRBJ1-6; D not resolved. Per germline, CDR1 LGHNA and CDR2 YNFKEQ. This CDR3 comprises 13 residues. With 7 bases removed from V and 5 bases from J, the gap between germline ends came to 9 bases. The DNA of the CDR3 is TGTGCCAGCAAGGAGTCGGATAATTCACCCCTCCACTTT. It encodes CASKESDNSPLHF.

The rearrangement links TRBV28 to TRBJ1-1; D ambiguous. The V end lost 6 bases, the J end lost 5 bases, and 7 bases lay between the germline ends. The CDR3 totals 11 residues. CDR1 and CDR2 from the germline V gene are MDHEN and SYDVKM. Here the CDR3 DNA reads TGTGCCAGCAGAGGATTAACTGAAGCTTTCTTT. Translated, it gives CASRGLTEAFF.

This chain links TRBV28 with TRBJ1-2, with 8 bases fitting TRBD1. This CDR3 region has 17 residues. Per germline, CDR1 MDHEN and CDR2 SYDVKM. The V gene end was trimmed by 5 bases and the J gene end by 2 bases; junction bases not matched to a gene: 13. CDR3 DNA: TGTGCCAGCAGTACGTTAAGGACAGGGATTAGAAACTATGGCTACACCTTC. Translation: CASSTLRTGIRNYGYTF.

This clone was observed a handful of times. The chain links TRBV28 to TRBJ1-2; no reliable D call. The germline V gene encodes CDR1 MDHEN and CDR2 SYDVKM. The CDR3 length is 12 residues. Trimming shortened V by 6 bases and J by 2 bases, and 7 bases separated the two germline ends. In nucleotides, the CDR3 is TGTGCCAGCAGCCCCTCGAACTATGGCTACACCTTC. It encodes CASSPSNYGYTF.

This chain uses TRBV6-1 with TRBJ2-3; 7 nucleotides align to TRBD1. The CDR3 contains 13 residues. The germline CDR1 and CDR2 sequences are MNHNS and SASEGT. The J segment lost 2 bases and the V segment lost 6 bases, leaving 2 bases of the junction unmatched. The CDR3 here is CASRTGTTDTQYF. The CDR3, as DNA: TGTGCCAGCAGGACAGGGACCACAGATACGCAGTATTTT.

This clone was counted only a few times. The chain has TRBV7-9 and TRBJ1-1, with a tentative D call TRBD1 (5 bases). CDR3 length: 11 residues. V was trimmed by 2 bases and J by 11 bases, leaving 9 bases between them. Germline CDR1 and CDR2: SEHNR and FQNEAQ (reference sequence). The CDR3 DNA sequence: TGTGCCAGCAGCTTACAGGGTGCGGCTTTCTTT. It yields the protein CASSLQGAAFF. Combining the CDR3 with reference TRBV7-9 and TRBJ1-1 gives the whole variable domain DTGVSQNPRHKITKRGQNVTFRCDPISEHNRLYWYRQTLGQGPEFLTYFQNEAQLEKSRLLSDRFSAERPKGSFSTLEIQRTEQGDSAMYLCASSLQGAAFFGQGTRLTVV.